A single sample is the source of the 15 T cell receptor beta chains below, sequenced in a study of blood T cell repertoires in COVID-19. Sequencing used immunoSEQ multiplex PCR; TCRdb keeps in-frame clones, though not all of them. Of hundreds of thousands of clones listed, roughly nine tenths are singletons. Sequenced: peripheral blood. Receptor source: a man between 60 and 75 years old with COVID-19, enrolled during active disease.

This sequence joins TRBV7-2 and TRBJ2-1; TRBD2 agrees at 8 bases. With V trimmed by 0 bases and J by 6 bases, 13 bases remained unmatched. Germline V lookup: CDR1 SGHTA, CDR2 FQGNSA. This CDR3 region has 18 residues. CDR3 loop: CASSLAFSGAIGGNEQFF. CDR3 sequence (DNA): TGTGCCAGCAGCTTAGCGTTTAGCGGGGCAATCGGGGGCAATGAGCAGTTCTTC.

The chain uses TRBV15 and TRBJ2-7; tentatively, D is TRBD1 (6 bases). Germline V gives CDR1 LNHNV, CDR2 YYDKDF (reference sequence). Trimming left V 5 bases short and J 0 bases short, with 11 bases between. The CDR3 has 14 residues. CDR3 in DNA: TGTGCCACCAGCGCCCGGACAGTCTCCTACGAGCAGTACTTC. Translation gives CATSARTVSYEQYF. The complete variable domain, with remaining parts taken from reference TRBV15 and TRBJ2-7, reads DAMVIQNPRYQVTQFGKPVTLSCSQTLNHNVMYWYQQKSSQAPKLLFHYYDKDFNNEADTPDNFQSRRPNTSFCFLDIRSPGLGDTAMYLCATSARTVSYEQYFGPGTRLTVT.

Only one count was recorded for this clone. The chain uses TRBV6-5 and TRBJ2-2; D may be TRBD1 (5 bases). Germline CDR1 MNHEY, CDR2 SVGAGI. The CDR3 is made up of 14 amino acids. V dropped 8 bases and J dropped 2 bases, with 12 bases sitting between them. In DNA form, the CDR3 reads TGTGCCAGCGGTTCAGGACATAACACCGGGGAGCTGTTTTTT. The encoded protein is CASGSGHNTGELFF.

V gene TRBV5-6 combines with J gene TRBJ2-5; 8 nucleotides line up with TRBD1. This CDR3 is 14 amino acids long. In germline, CDR1 is SGHDT, CDR2 YYEEEE. With 4 bases clipped from V and 5 bases from J, the junction kept 7 bases outside the gene matches. In DNA, the CDR3 is TGTGCCAGCAGCCCTGACAGGGGTCGGGAGACCCAGTACTTC. It specifies CASSPDRGRETQYF.

The V and J genes are TRBV3-1 (or the pseudogene TRBV3-2) and TRBJ2-7; 10 positions match TRBD2. Germline V gene lookup returns CDR1 LGHDT and CDR2 YNNKEL (reference sequence). This CDR3 contains 14 residues. V lost 3 bases and J lost 5; bases outside the gene matches: 4. The CDR3 DNA reads as TGTGCCAGCAGCCATTCAGCGGGAGGGGACGAGCAGTACTTC. Amino acids: CASSHSAGGDEQYF.

The rearrangement links TRBV19 to TRBJ1-2; TRBD1 might be the D (5 bases). Between the trimmed V and J ends, which lost 7 bases and 2 bases, there was a span of 14 bases. This CDR3 contains 14 residues. Germline CDR1 and CDR2: LNHDA and SQIVND (reference sequence). CDR3 sequence reads: CASNRQLHNYGYTF. The CDR3 coding sequence is TGTGCCAGTAATAGACAGCTCCACAACTATGGCTACACCTTC.

This chain uses TRBV4-1 with TRBJ2-3; D remains ambiguous. The CDR3 covers 15 residues. The V end was cut by 5 bases, the J end by 0 bases, with 12 bases between. From germline, CDR1 is MGHRA and CDR2 YSYEKL. CDR3 protein: CASSAFGRSTDTQYF. The CDR3 bases are TGCGCCAGCAGCGCCTTTGGCAGGAGCACAGATACGCAGTATTTT.

The rearrangement links TRBV2 to TRBJ1-3, with TRBD1 matching over 7 bases. Germline V lookup: CDR1 SNHLY, CDR2 FYNNEI. The CDR3 runs 16 residues. With V trimmed by 4 bases and J by 4 bases, 10 bases remained unmatched. For the CDR3, the DNA is TGTGCCAGCAGTGTTCTGGGCAGGGGGAGCGGAAACACCATATATTTT. Translated, it gives CASSVLGRGSGNTIYF.

The chain has TRBV6-5 and TRBJ2-2; D is unclear. The CDR3 has 14 residues. The ends were cut back, 8 bases at V and 4 bases at J, with 14 bases in the middle. Germline loops: CDR1 MNHEY, CDR2 SVGAGI. The CDR3 nucleotides read TGTGCCAGCTCCCCCCCCACGGGCACCGGGGAGCTGTTTTTT. Its translation is CASSPPTGTGELFF.

With regard to this clone: This sample includes further DNA sequences coding for the same CDR3. This chain links TRBV5-4 with TRBJ2-7, with 13 bases aligning to TRBD2. Germline V gene data show CDR1 as SGHNT and CDR2 as YYREEE (reference sequence). The ends lost 3 bases at V and 5 bases at J; junction bases unmatched: 2. The CDR3 runs to 14 residues. The CDR3 nucleotides read TGTGCCAGCAGCTCCGGACTAGCGGGAGACGAGCAGTACTTC. Its protein product is CASSSGLAGDEQYF.

J is TRBJ1-5 and V is TRBV6-5; possibly TRBD1 for D (6 bases). Trimming shortened V by 6 bases and J by 7 bases, and 13 bases separated the two germline ends. The length of the CDR3 is 13 residues. Germline V gene lookup returns CDR1 MNHEY and CDR2 SVGAGI. The chain's CDR3 is CASRLQGRQPQHF. CDR3 sequence (DNA): TGTGCCAGCAGGTTACAGGGCAGGCAGCCCCAGCATTTT.

J is TRBJ1-5 and V is TRBV5-6; 9 nucleotides agree with TRBD1. Looked up from germline, CDR1 is SGHDT and CDR2 is YYEEEE. CDR3 length: 15 residues. V lost 2 bases, J lost 4 bases, and 4 bases stayed unmatched. The CDR3 sequence is CASSLSGTGNQPQHF. The CDR3 DNA follows: TGTGCCAGCAGCTTATCCGGGACAGGGAATCAGCCCCAGCATTTT.

The J gene is TRBJ2-2, the V gene TRBV18, with 8 positions matching TRBD1. Germline CDR1 is KGHSH and CDR2 is LQKENI. The CDR3 loop spans 16 amino acids. V was pared by 0 bases and J by 4 bases, with 4 bases of the junction left unmatched. DNA for the CDR3: TGTGCCAGCTCACCACCCTCAGGGGGCGGCACCGGGGAGCTGTTTTTT. Protein: CASSPPSGGGTGELFF.

The chain couples TRBV3-1 (or the pseudogene TRBV3-2) to TRBJ1-1; D ambiguous. The CDR3 covers 16 residues. V dropped 0 bases and J dropped 3 bases, with 14 bases sitting between them. Germline CDR1 LGHDT, CDR2 YNNKEL (reference sequence). This CDR3 reads CASSQDGWRTDTEAFF. For the CDR3, the DNA is TGTGCCAGCAGCCAAGATGGGTGGAGAACCGACACTGAAGCTTTCTTT.

The rearrangement links TRBV6-2 or TRBV6-3 to TRBJ1-5; unclear D gene. Germline CDR1 reads MNHEY; CDR2 reads SVGEGT. Trimming took off 2 bases at V and 2 bases at J, with 10 bases between the two ends. The CDR3 length is 15 residues. The CDR3 sequence is CASSYGSRGNQPQHF. CDR3 bases: TGTGCCAGCAGTTACGGGTCTCGGGGCAATCAGCCCCAGCATTTT.